This T cell receptor beta chain is drawn from a study of cytomegalovirus exposure and HLA in healthy donors (dated by TCRdb to 2017 to 2019). For the study in its entirety: An earlier analysis of several hundred of the donors reported under 300 Gb of sequence data and 117 million unique TCR beta sequences obtained from roughly 170 million T cells. Donor age, sex, ethnicity and CMV serostatus were collected together with the repertoire data. To predict cytomegalovirus infection status, the study combined high-throughput TCR immunosequencing, statistical association of individual TCRs with disease status, and machine learning. In the later analysis, no new phenotypic data were used to find candidate immune exposures; instead, reliance was placed on TCR beta sequences and their occurrence across donors. Every repertoire in the discovery cohort had been generated on one and the same sequencing platform. In addition to the first cohort of 650 to 750 subjects, a separate validation cohort of over 90 different subjects was used. Typing coverage differed by locus: A, B, C, DRB1 and DQB1 were typed in roughly 620-640 donors, DQA1 in 500 to 550, DPA1 in approximately 600, and DPB1 in around 490. The genetic ancestry cluster associated with self-reported Caucasian donors included 80% to 90% of the roughly 360 genotyped donors. An early release covering approximately 600 HLA-typed donors comprised about 300 gigabases of sequencing data and 85 million or so unique TCR sequences. Roughly five DR-DQ haplotypes were handled as single units for association and clustering, since linkage in the cohort was strong. Across approximately 420 genotyped donors of the cohort, an average of about 200,000 unique TCR beta nucleotide sequences per donor were sequenced, and roughly 20% of those sequences were non-productive. An earlier analysis of approximately 580 of the donors used high-throughput TCR beta sequencing to judge whether each TCR beta V gene segment behaved as functional or pseudogenic. Class I and class II HLA loci were covered by the typing at four-digit resolution. The study was designed to test whether signatures of past pathogen exposure could be identified by cataloging public T cell receptors. The study profiled the T cell repertoires of some 610 subjects by immunosequencing and related them to cytomegalovirus serostatus. A later analysis re-analyzed previously published TCR beta repertoires from about 730 donors and added high-resolution HLA genotyping to study TCR occurrence patterns. Genome-wide SNP genotypes for about 60% of the roughly 670 donors were used in a later genetic analysis, which treated that subset as a discovery cohort. General study outcomes and caveats: In an earlier analysis of some 540 of the donors, most TCR beta V segments appeared in productive rearrangements about 87% or about 30% of the time, broadly matching IMGT annotations. For the cohort, immune exposure information was limited to CMV serostatus. Correlated functional status among segregating V segments might be attributable to linkage disequilibrium, but an unknown experimental factor could not be ruled out. Because the 87-base-pair reads could not distinguish some IMGT-functional V segments, including TRBV6-2 and TRBV6-3, those segments were excluded. According to a later analysis, parvovirus B19, influenza, CMV and Epstein-Barr virus appeared linked to several top co-occurrence clusters. According to the authors, the approach could potentially be generalized to other disease states and immunological phenotypes. Because HLA typing was missing for some donors at each locus, association tests included only the typed subset. A later genetic analysis reported fewer N-insertions in productive TCRs among donors in an Asian-associated ancestry cluster than the roughly 700-donor mean. According to a later analysis, TCR association rates differed among HLA loci, with DRB1 alleles showing the most associated TCRs and HLA-C alleles showing the fewest. In a later analysis, most CMV-associated TCR beta chains were found to appear HLA-restricted, with HLA associations seemingly driven largely by CMV exposure. A group of highly shared sequence variants was considered likely to be a technical artifact of the sequencing pipeline. Roughly uniform sequencing depth across donors was assumed in presence/absence analyses, although this assumption may not hold. Specific HLA alleles were associated with roughly 17,000 TCR beta sequences at a false discovery rate of 0.05 in a later analysis. A total of fewer than 200 TCR beta chains were listed by the study as associated with cytomegalovirus. A further reported finding was that TCR beta sequences accurately predicted the HLA-A and HLA-B alleles for most subjects in the first cohort. Because counts were too low, roughly 16 rarely observed V segments, including chromosome 9 orphons, were excluded from the earlier analysis of 587 of the donors. A later analysis found that HLA-associated TCR beta chains were more clonally expanded and had lower generation probabilities than equally common non-associated chains. In vitro tests confirmed that a few of the cytomegalovirus-associated TCR beta chains recognize cytomegalovirus antigens. Most TCR sequences were observed very rarely across donors, whereas some public TCRs were present in many individuals. In both the original and validation cohorts, the classifier was reported to diagnose cytomegalovirus status with high specificity and sensitivity. Assigning TCR associations to individual alleles was difficult when HLA alleles, especially DR and DQ, strongly co-occurred. A later genetic analysis associated a missense DCLRE1C variant with V-gene and J-gene trimming of TCR beta chains, and an independent cohort replicated the association. In this cohort, only TCR beta chains were sequenced, and detectable features were limited by the absence of alpha or paired-chain data.

For this clone: Its recognized antigen is unknown. Base qualities are not recorded, but no much larger clone differs from it by a single base.

The cohort consisted of approximately 670 healthy bone marrow donors. Cohort members were all nominally healthy when sampled, although unrecorded immune exposures were likely present. Of the 666 cohort members, 250 to 300 had positive CMV serostatus and 350 to 400 had negative CMV serostatus, and CMV serostatus was not recorded for the donor. Each donor provided a peripheral blood sample, and peripheral blood mononuclear cells were used for TCR beta sequencing. Genomic DNA extraction from the blood cell samples was performed with the Qiagen DNeasy Blood Extraction Kit. Library preparation was by the immunoSEQ multiplex PCR assay. For the multiplex PCR, a mixture combining 60 forward primers for TCR Vbeta segments and 13 reverse primers for TCR Jbeta segments was used. Amplification of the CDR3 region of rearranged TCR beta genes was performed with a multiplex PCR assay on genomic DNA. The amplified TCR beta libraries were sequenced on the Illumina HiSeq System as 87-base-pair reads. Concerning the study's data processing: In a later analysis, tens of millions of unique TCR beta chains were counted across the 666 repertoires, and some 10 million of these chains were shared by at least two donors. Raw reads were error-corrected and collapsed into unique sequences with a nearest-neighbor algorithm that merged closely related sequences to remove PCR and sequencing errors. Alignment of CDR3 sequences to IMGT reference sequences was used to assign V, D and J gene segments. Each retained sequence needed at least a six-nucleotide match to both a V gene segment and a J gene segment. A rearrangement counted as productive if the CDR3 had no stop codons and remained in frame with V and J, and every other rearrangement counted as non-productive. Following IMGT convention, CDR3 was defined as the stretch from the second conserved V-encoded cysteine to the conserved J-encoded phenylalanine. Sequences without an unambiguous match to a single V gene segment were excluded from the earlier analysis of 450 to 650 of the donors. In an earlier analysis of approximately 590 of the donors, a V segment was called functional when productive rearrangements were above 56.7%, and segregating when the standard deviation between donors exceeded 5%. A statistical classification framework was developed to diagnose cytomegalovirus status using the catalog of TCR beta chain sequences. A later analysis assigned V and J genes by comparing TCR nucleotide sequences with IMGT/GENE-DB human TR gene sequences. The TCRdist pipeline was used in a later analysis to assign CDR3 sequences and most-parsimonious VDJ recombination scenarios. In a later analysis, each TCR beta chain was defined by its CDR3 amino acid sequence together with its V-gene family, and reads without a unique V-gene family were excluded. A later analysis removed several hundred highly shared, low-generation-probability nucleotide sequences to deal with suspected cross-contamination and a sequencing artifact. In a later analysis, a clonal expansion index was calculated for each public chain from normalized within-repertoire ranks of inferred template counts. A later analysis computed generation probabilities with a VDJ recombination model fitted to out-of-frame rearrangements, and checked the results against IGoR. A later analysis scored TCR-TCR, TCR-HLA and TCR-CMV co-occurrence with hypergeometric tests, applying a repertoire-size bias correction to TCR pairs. In a later analysis, false discovery rates were estimated by permuting HLA or CMV assignments 20 times. In a later analysis, co-occurring TCRs were grouped with DBSCAN, and TCRdist sequence similarity was added when clustering was performed within HLA-allele-positive subsets. Repertoires with fewer than 30,000 or more than 120,000 public chains, plus five repertoires with anomalous nucleotide sharing, were excluded from co-occurrence clustering. TCRdb retrieved this table from immuneACCESS and kept in-frame rearrangements only. Not all clones are present; in checked studies, unresolved V genes account for under half, and no reason is known for the remainder. V and J calls and clone size are as listed in that table; D and trimming were resolved from the DNA. The sample profile shows some 120,000 clones; about 79% of them were found once. The ten largest clones capture about 2% of the sample.

V is trimmed back by 4 bases and J by 7 bases, and the junction contains 7 bases that no gene match accounts for. As encoded in the germline V gene, CDR1 is SNHLY while CDR2 is FYNNEI. The CDR3 holds 15 amino acids from the cysteine to the phenylalanine. CDR3 DNA only is kept here, 45 bases in frame from base 1. The sequencing input was PBMCs. The sequence was collected from a human donor in good health. Recombination joined TRBV2 with TRBJ1-6; TRBD1 aligns with 7 central bases. The nucleotide sequence is TGTGCCAGCAGTGGACGACAGGGACGAAATTCACCCCTCCACTTT. This is translated as CASSGRQGRNSPLHF.